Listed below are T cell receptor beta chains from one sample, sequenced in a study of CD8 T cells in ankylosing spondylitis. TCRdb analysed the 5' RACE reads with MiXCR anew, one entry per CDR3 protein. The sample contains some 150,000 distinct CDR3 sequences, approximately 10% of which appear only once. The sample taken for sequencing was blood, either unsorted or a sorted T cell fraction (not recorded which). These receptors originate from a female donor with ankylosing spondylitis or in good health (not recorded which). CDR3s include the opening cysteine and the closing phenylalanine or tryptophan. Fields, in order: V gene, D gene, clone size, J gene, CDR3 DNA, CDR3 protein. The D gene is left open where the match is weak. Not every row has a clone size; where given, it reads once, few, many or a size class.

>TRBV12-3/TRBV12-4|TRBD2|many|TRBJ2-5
TGTGCCAGCAGCTCGAGCGGGGGGGGGTCAGACCAGTACTTC
CASSSSGGGSDQYF
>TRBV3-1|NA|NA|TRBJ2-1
TGTGCCAGCAGCCAAGGGCCAGTGTCCGCTCATGAGCAGTTCTTC
CASSQGPVSAHEQFF
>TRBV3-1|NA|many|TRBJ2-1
TGTGCCAGCAGCCAGGCTAGTGGTGAGCAGTTCTTC
CASSQASGEQFF
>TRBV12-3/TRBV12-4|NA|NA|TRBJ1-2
TGTGCCAGCAGTTCTGCCGGGACCCTTAACTATGGCTACACCTTC
CASSSAGTLNYGYTF
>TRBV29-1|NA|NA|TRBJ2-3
TGCAGCGTTGAACGGGGTACCCAGGGCCCAGATACGCAGTATTTT
CSVERGTQGPDTQYF
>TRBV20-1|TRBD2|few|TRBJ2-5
TGCAGTGCTGGGGATTGGACTAGCGGAGAGACCCAGTACTTC
CSAGDWTSGETQYF
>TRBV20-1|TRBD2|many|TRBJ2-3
TGCAGTGCTAGTAGGGCTAGCGGGAGTGATACGCAGTATTTT
CSASRASGSDTQYF
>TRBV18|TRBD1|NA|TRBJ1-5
TGTGCCAGCTCAACGGGACAGGGGGCTGGGGGCAATCAGCCCCAGCATTTT
CASSTGQGAGGNQPQHF
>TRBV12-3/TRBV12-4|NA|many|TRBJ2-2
TGTGCCAGCAGTTTAGCGCAGGGATCCGGGGAGCTGTTTTTT
CASSLAQGSGELFF
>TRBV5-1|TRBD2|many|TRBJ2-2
TGCGCCAGCAGCGGGCCGGGACTAGCGGGAGGAAGTACCGGGGAGCTGTTTTTT
CASSGPGLAGGSTGELFF
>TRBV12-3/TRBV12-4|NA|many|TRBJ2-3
TGTGCCGTTGCGGCTGTCCAGGATTTGACAGATACGCAGTATTTT
CAVAAVQDLTDTQYF
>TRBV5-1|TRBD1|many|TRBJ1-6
TGCGCCAGCAGCTTGGGAGGGGGCGATAATTCACCCCTCCACTTT
CASSLGGGDNSPLHF
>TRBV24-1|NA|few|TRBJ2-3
TGTGCCACCAGTGAATGGGATACGCAGTATTTT
CATSEWDTQYF
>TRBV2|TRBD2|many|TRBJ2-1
TGTGCCAGCAGTGACGGACTAGCGGGTGAGGGGTACAATGAGCAGTTCTTC
CASSDGLAGEGYNEQFF
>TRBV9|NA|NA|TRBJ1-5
TGTGCCAGCAGCGTAGAGGGTGGGAGCAATCAGCCCCAGCATTTT
CASSVEGGSNQPQHF
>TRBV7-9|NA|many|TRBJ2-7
TGTGCCAGCAGCTTAGCCCAGGGCGGCCGGGGAGAGCAGTACTTC
CASSLAQGGRGEQYF
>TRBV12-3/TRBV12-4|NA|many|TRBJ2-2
TGTGCCAGCAGTTTTTATAACACCGGGGAGCTGTTTTTT
CASSFYNTGELFF
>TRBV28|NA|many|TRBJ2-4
TGTGCCAGCGGACAATCGGGCAGGAGAAAAAACATTCAGTACTTC
CASGQSGRRKNIQYF
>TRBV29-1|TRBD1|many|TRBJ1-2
TGCAGCGGACAGGGTAGGGGCTATGGCTACACCTTC
CSGQGRGYGYTF
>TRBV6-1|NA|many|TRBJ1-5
TGTGCCAGCAGTGACCCGGGATCCAATCAGCCCCAGCATTTT
CASSDPGSNQPQHF
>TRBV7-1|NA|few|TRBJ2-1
TGTGCCAGCAGCTCAACAGGAGCGGCAGGCTCCTACAATGAGCAGTTCTTC
CASSSTGAAGSYNEQFF
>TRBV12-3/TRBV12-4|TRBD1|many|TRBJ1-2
TGTGCCAGCAGTCAGACAGGGGGCTACTATGGCTACACCTTC
CASSQTGGYYGYTF
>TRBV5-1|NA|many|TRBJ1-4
TGCGCCAGCAGCTTGGAAGGCTTTGAAAAACTGTTTTTT
CASSLEGFEKLFF
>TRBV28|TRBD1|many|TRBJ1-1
TGTGCCACCTCGGACAGGGCCTTGAACACTGAAGCTTTCTTT
CATSDRALNTEAFF
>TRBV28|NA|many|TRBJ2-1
TGTGCCAGCGGGGATCGGGAGACCCATGAGCAGTTCTTC
CASGDRETHEQFF
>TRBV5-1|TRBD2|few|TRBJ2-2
TGCGCCAGCAGCTTAGCGGGATCGAACACCGGGGAGCTGTTTTTT
CASSLAGSNTGELFF
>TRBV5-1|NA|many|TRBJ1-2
TGCGCCAGCAGCTCATTGACAGGTGGCTACACCTTC
CASSSLTGGYTF
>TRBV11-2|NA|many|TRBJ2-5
TGTGCCAGCAGCTTAGGGGACGGGGCCCAGTACTTC
CASSLGDGAQYF
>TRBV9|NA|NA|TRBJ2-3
TGTGCCAGCAGCGTAGGGGGACTCAACACAGATACGCAGTATTTT
CASSVGGLNTDTQYF
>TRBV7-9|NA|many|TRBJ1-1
TGTGCCAGCAGCGTCTCAGGGATCACTGAAGCTTTCTTT
CASSVSGITEAFF
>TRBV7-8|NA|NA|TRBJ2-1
TGTGCCAGCAGCCCGACACAGGGTCAAGGCTACAATGAGCAGTTCTTC
CASSPTQGQGYNEQFF
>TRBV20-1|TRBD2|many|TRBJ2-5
TGCAGTGCTAGTAAGCGGGGCAAGCAAGAGACCCAGTACTTC
CSASKRGKQETQYF
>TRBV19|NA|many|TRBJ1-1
TGTGCCAGTAGTATACCAGGGCTGGTCACTGAAGCTTTCTTT
CASSIPGLVTEAFF